Shown below are 18 T cell receptor beta chains from a single sample sequenced in a study of cytomegalovirus exposure and HLA in healthy donors. Use of 60 Vbeta and 13 Jbeta primers characterized the PCR. Repertoires were generated with immunoSEQ multiplex PCR, while TCRdb's copy carries only in-frame clones and drops some. The sample includes 150,000 to 200,000 clones, more than 60% seen only once; the top ten take around 4.9%. Sequencing input: PBMCs. The source of these receptors is a male donor in good health and CMV-seronegative.

The genes are TRBV5-1 and TRBJ2-1, with 13 nucleotides matching TRBD2. Germline V gene lookup returns CDR1 SGHRS and CDR2 YFSETQ. Unmatched junction bases numbered 3, after V lost 1 base and J lost 5 bases. This CDR3 is built from 16 residues. The CDR3 loop reads CASSLQTSGGNNEQFF. CDR3 DNA sequence: TGCGCCAGCAGCTTGCAGACTAGCGGGGGGAACAATGAGCAGTTCTTC.

J is TRBJ1-1 and V is TRBV10-3; a possible D gene is TRBD1 (5 bases). There are 16 residues in the CDR3. Germline V gene data show CDR1 as ENHRY and CDR2 as SYGVKD. The V and J ends lost 3 bases and 5 bases respectively, with 19 bases between them. CDR3 sequence (DNA): TGTGCCATCAGTGATTACTCCAGGGTACTGGGGACTGAAGCTTTCTTT. Its translation is CAISDYSRVLGTEAFF.

This clone was observed a single time. V usage is TRBV5-4 and J usage is TRBJ2-1; perhaps TRBD2 as D (6 bases). CDR1 and CDR2 (germline): SGHNT, YYREEE (reference sequence). V was clipped by 6 bases and J by 4 bases, with 17 bases between them. The CDR3 spans 15 residues. The CDR3 DNA reads as TGTGCCAGCAAGGAAGGCGCTAGCGAGTACAATGAGCAGTTCTTC. Translated, it gives CASKEGASEYNEQFF.

The genes are TRBV15 and TRBJ1-5, with D hard to call. The ends were cut back, 5 bases at V and 5 bases at J, with 7 bases in the middle. CDR3 length: 12 amino acids. Germline V gene sequence: CDR1 LNHNV, CDR2 YYDKDF (reference sequence). CDR3 loop: CATSGEDQPQHF. CDR3 bases: TGTGCCACCAGCGGGGAGGATCAGCCCCAGCATTTT.

About this clone itself: Germline and junction disagree at one end, which may indicate a read error. The chain carries TRBV7-6 and TRBJ2-7, with 14 bases identical to TRBD2. Germline V CDR1 and CDR2: SGHVS, FNYEAQ. CDR3 length equals 16 residues. As DNA, the CDR3 is TGTGCCAGCAGCTACGGGACTAGCGGGAGTTCCTCCGAGCAGTACTTC. Translation gives CASSYGTSGSSSEQYF. The full variable domain, its missing parts supplied by reference TRBV7-6 and TRBJ2-7, is GAGVSQSPRYKVTKRGQDVALRCDPISGHVSLYWYRQALGQGPEFLTYFNYEAQQDKSGLPNDRFSAERPEGSISTLTIQRTEQRDSAMYRCASSYGTSGSSSEQYFGPGTRLTVT.

This clone was seen only a few times. The chain links TRBV7-9 to TRBJ1-1; D possibly corresponds to TRBD1 (5 bases). The CDR3 length is 12 residues. The V end was cut by 2 bases, the J end by 7 bases, with 8 bases between. Germline V gene lookup returns CDR1 SEHNR and CDR2 FQNEAQ (reference sequence). The CDR3 loop is CASSLKGFEAFF. CDR3 nucleotide sequence: TGTGCCAGCAGCTTAAAGGGGTTTGAAGCTTTCTTT. The full variable domain, its missing parts supplied by reference TRBV7-9 and TRBJ1-1, is DTGVSQNPRHKITKRGQNVTFRCDPISEHNRLYWYRQTLGQGPEFLTYFQNEAQLEKSRLLSDRFSAERPKGSFSTLEIQRTEQGDSAMYLCASSLKGFEAFFGQGTRLTVV.

The chain uses TRBV5-1 and TRBJ2-2; D remains unclear. This CDR3 contains 14 residues. Per the germline V gene, CDR1 is SGHRS and CDR2 is YFSETQ. Between the trimmed V and J ends, which lost 1 base and 0 bases, there was a span of 4 bases. Here the CDR3 reads CASSLTANTGELFF. As DNA, the CDR3 is TGCGCCAGCAGCTTGACGGCGAACACCGGGGAGCTGTTTTTT.

This clone showed up just a few times. V gene TRBV5-1 combines with J gene TRBJ1-2, with D unclear. Germline loops: CDR1 SGHRS, CDR2 YFSETQ. V was clipped by 0 bases and J by 8 bases, with 17 bases between them. The CDR3 extends over 15 amino acids. The CDR3 here is CASSLAAGFSQGYTF. Here the CDR3 DNA reads TGCGCCAGCAGCTTGGCGGCAGGTTTTTCGCAAGGCTACACCTTC. Together with reference TRBV5-1 and TRBJ1-2, the CDR3 gives the full variable domain: KAGVTQTPRYLIKTRGQQVTLSCSPISGHRSVSWYQQTPGQGLQFLFEYFSETQRNKGNFPGRFSGRQFSNSRSEMNVSTLELGDSALYLCASSLAAGFSQGYTFGSGTRLTVV.

This clone was counted between two and nine times. J is TRBJ2-5 and V is TRBV29-1; no definite D call. There are 13 residues in the CDR3. The V and J ends lost 4 bases and 1 base respectively, with 10 bases between them. Looked up from germline, CDR1 is SQVTM and CDR2 is ANQGSEA. CDR3 sequence: CSVGLQTQETQYF. Here the CDR3 DNA reads TGCAGCGTTGGACTGCAGACCCAAGAGACCCAGTACTTC.

V is TRBV6-5 and J is TRBJ2-7; the match to TRBD2 covers 9 bases. The CDR3 has 15 amino acids. Germline CDR1 MNHEY, CDR2 SVGAGI. Trimming removed 0 bases from V and 3 bases from J; junction bases left unmatched: 3. CDR3 in amino acids: CASSYSGTSSYEQYF. The DNA of the CDR3 is TGTGCCAGCAGTTACTCGGGGACTAGCAGCTACGAGCAGTACTTC.

This chain connects TRBV9 to TRBJ2-3; 7 bases align to TRBD1. The J segment lost 10 bases and the V segment lost 2 bases, leaving 10 bases of the junction unmatched. The CDR3 loop spans 14 amino acids. The germline V gene has CDR1 SGDLS and CDR2 YYNGEE. CDR3: CASSVGQVEGAQYF. Written as DNA, the CDR3 is TGTGCCAGCAGCGTCGGACAGGTCGAGGGGGCGCAGTATTTT.

This clone showed up just a few times. J is TRBJ1-5 and V is TRBV7-2; TRBD1 aligns across 7 bases. V gave up 5 bases and J gave up 0 bases; unmatched junction bases: 10. The CDR3 is 17 residues long. Germline V lookup: CDR1 SGHTA, CDR2 FQGNSA. CDR3 sequence: CASSLSGTVYSNQPQHF. As DNA, the CDR3 is TGTGCCAGCAGCCTGTCCGGGACAGTTTATAGCAATCAGCCCCAGCATTTT.

V is TRBV4-1 and J is TRBJ1-2, with unresolved D. CDR1 is MGHRA and CDR2 is YSYEKL in the germline V gene. The CDR3 consists of 15 residues. Between the trimmed V and J ends, which lost 2 bases and 1 base, there was a span of 11 bases. CDR3 sequence reads: CASSQRYLRNYGYTF. The CDR3 DNA is TGCGCCAGCAGCCAAAGATACCTACGTAACTATGGCTACACCTTC.

The table lists this clone with a few counts. V is TRBV7-2 and J is TRBJ2-7, with D possibly TRBD2 on 6 matching bases. In germline, CDR1 is SGHTA, CDR2 FQGNSA. The germline V and J ends were trimmed by 0 bases and 6 bases, with 9 bases remaining between them. CDR3 size: 13 residues. The CDR3: CASSLAGRTEQYF. The CDR3 DNA reads TGTGCCAGCAGCTTAGCGGGGAGGACCGAGCAGTACTTC.

The genes are TRBV11-2 and TRBJ2-1; 8 bases are a match to TRBD1. This CDR3 spans 16 amino acids. Germline V lookup: CDR1 SGHAT, CDR2 FQNNGV. Trimming at V came to 0 bases and at J to 8 bases, leaving 9 bases not matched to a gene. The CDR3 bases are TGTGCCAGCAGCTTAGATCTGGTACAGGGGGTCTATGAGCAGTTCTTC. Translating it yields CASSLDLVQGVYEQFF.

CDR3 nucleotide sequence: TGTGCCAGCAGTAGGACTAGCGGGAGGCGGAATGAGCAGTTCTTC. Protein sequence: CASSRTSGRRNEQFF. The V and J genes are TRBV6-1 and TRBJ2-1, with 14 bases matching TRBD2. CDR1 and CDR2 (germline): MNHNS, SASEGT. The CDR3 consists of 15 residues. The junction had 4 bases not matched to a gene; V was cut back by 5 bases and J by 7 bases.

This clone was detected only a few times. This may be a read error, as it is one base from a much larger clone. The rearrangement links TRBV4-2 to TRBJ1-1; D ambiguous. CDR1 LGHNA and CDR2 YNFKEQ come from the germline V gene. The ends were cut back, 4 bases at V and 8 bases at J, with 17 bases in the middle. The CDR3 runs 14 residues. CDR3 protein: CASSPAEARVEAFF. In DNA, the CDR3 is TGTGCCAGCAGCCCCGCGGAGGCTAGAGTGGAAGCTTTCTTT.

This clone was detected once. The V call is TRBV9, the J call TRBJ1-2, with 7 bases that match TRBD1. Trimming at V came to 4 bases and at J to 6 bases, leaving 6 bases not matched to a gene. Germline lookup yields CDR1 SGDLS and CDR2 YYNGEE. The CDR3 covers 13 residues. The chain's CDR3 is CASSSTGDHGYTF. The CDR3 DNA sequence: TGTGCCAGCAGCTCAACAGGGGACCATGGCTACACCTTC.